This entry is about one T cell receptor beta chain. Its antigen is not identified. The V and J ends lost 1 base and 4 bases, in that order; junction bases with no gene match: 3. Germline lookup yields CDR1 KGHSH and CDR2 LQKENI. The CDR3 extends over 16 amino acids. The source of the sample is a study of shared clonotypes between healthy human individuals. Study-level points and caveats: It was anticipated that sequencing depth would influence how many clonotypes donors shared.

Sorted-subset replicate PCR reactions were performed with around 200 ng DNA, corresponding to roughly 29,000 T cell genomes. Using immunoSEQ multiplex PCR, the repertoire was profiled, and TCRdb retains in-frame clones only, with some absent. The repertoire holds some 2,100,000 clones, with approximately 96% as singletons. The TCR sequence derives from a man aged 18 to 35 in good health. Sequenced: naive CD4+ T cells sorted from blood. The subset was: CD45RA+ positively selected. The chain joins TRBV18 to TRBJ2-2; 10 bases match TRBD1. CDR3 DNA sequence: TGTGCCAGCTCACCACAGGGACAGGGGATCACCGGGGAGCTGTTTTTT. This sequence encodes CASSPQGQGITGELFF.